Below are 8 T cell receptor beta chains sequenced from a single sample in a study of CD8+ T cells in alopecia areata. As for treatment: oral pan-JAK inhibitor, 5-10 mg twice daily. Following extraction, RNA underwent reverse transcription to cDNA, which served as the sequencing template. The repertoire was sequenced with immunoSEQ multiplex PCR; TCRdb's copy has only in-frame clones and lacks some. The repertoire has about 250,000 clones, about 60% of them found once; the top ten carry 0.8% to 1%. The source material was CD4+ T cells sorted from blood, sampled around week 54, from a patient treated with tofacitinib. The origin of the receptors is a human donor with alopecia areata.

The V gene is TRBV25-1, the J gene TRBJ2-6; D could derive from TRBD1 or TRBD2 (5 bases each). Germline V gives CDR1 MGHDK, CDR2 SYGVNS. The CDR3 is 15 residues long. V was pared by 6 bases and J by 0 bases, with 9 bases between. The CDR3 bases are TGTGCCAGCAGGGGGGTAAGCTCTGGGGCCAACGTCCTGACTTTC. It yields the protein CASRGVSSGANVLTF.

This chain connects TRBV30 to TRBJ2-5; TRBD1 might be the D (6 bases). CDR3 length equals 14 residues. Germline-derived CDR1 and CDR2 are GTSNPN and SVGIG (reference sequence). V lost 2 bases to trimming and J lost 10 bases, with 20 bases between them. In DNA, the CDR3 is TGTGCCTGGAGTTCCCTGGACAGTATCCTCGGCCAGTACTTC. This codes for CAWSSLDSILGQYF.

The V gene is TRBV30, the J gene TRBJ2-5, with a possible D match to TRBD1 (5 bases). The better agreement between TRBJ2-7 and the DNA end casts doubt on the J call. This CDR3 region has 13 residues. The germline gives CDR1 GTSNPN, CDR2 SVGIG (reference sequence). The CDR3 loop is CAWSRDSSYEQYF. The CDR3 DNA reads TGTGCCTGGAGCCGCGACAGCTCCTACGAGCAGTACTTC.

The chain employs TRBV29-1 and TRBJ1-4, with D hard to call. This CDR3 is built from 13 residues. Looked up from germline, CDR1 is SQVTM and CDR2 is ANQGSEA. Trimming shortened V by 3 bases and J by 8 bases, and 13 bases separated the two germline ends. CDR3: CSVEEGVGEKLFF. CDR3 nucleotides: TGCAGCGTTGAGGAGGGCGTCGGCGAAAAACTGTTTTTT.

The chain links TRBV2 to TRBJ2-2; 12 nucleotides agree with TRBD2. The ends lost 2 bases at V and 5 bases at J; junction bases unmatched: 3. Germline V lookup: CDR1 SNHLY, CDR2 FYNNEI. The CDR3 contains 16 residues. CDR3 sequence (DNA): TGTGCCAGCAGTGAAATTCTAGCGGGAGGGACCGGGGAGCTGTTTTTT. This codes for CASSEILAGGTGELFF.

This CDR3 is CASSFPGGGASYEQYF. The CDR3 DNA reads as TGCGCCAGCAGCTTCCCAGGTGGGGGGGCGTCCTACGAGCAGTACTTC. The chain recombines TRBV5-1 with TRBJ2-7; D possibly corresponds to TRBD2 (7 bases). CDR3 length equals 16 residues. CDR1 and CDR2 (germline): SGHRS, YFSETQ. Trimming shortened V by 2 bases and J by 1 base, and 16 bases separated the two germline ends.

This clone occurred once. The V and J genes are TRBV30 and TRBJ2-7; weak D call: TRBD2 (5 bases). CDR1 and CDR2 (germline): GTSNPN, SVGIG (reference sequence). The V end lost 4 bases, the J end lost 3 bases, and 10 bases lay between the germline ends. The CDR3 totals 12 residues. The CDR3 DNA follows: TGTGCCTGGAAGGGTGGAGGCTACGAGCAGTACTTC. This gives the protein CAWKGGGYEQYF.

V usage is TRBV29-1 and J usage is TRBJ1-4; 11 bases align to TRBD1. J gave up 8 bases and V 6 bases, and 5 bases lay outside the gene matches. Germline CDR1 and CDR2: SQVTM and ANQGSEA. This CDR3 region has 13 residues. CDR3 sequence reads: CSVPGQGEEKLFF. CDR3 nucleotide sequence: TGCAGCGTACCGGGACAGGGGGAGGAAAAACTGTTTTTT.